The rows below give T cell receptor beta chains drawn from one sample of a study of blood T cell repertoires in COVID-19. Here immunoSEQ multiplex PCR was the method, and the copy in TCRdb shows in-frame clones only, minus some. The data hold hundreds of thousands of clones, with approximately 81% observed a single time. Sequencing was done on a sample of peripheral blood. These receptor sequences come from an elderly woman with acute or convalescent COVID-19. The CDR3 runs from the conserved cysteine through the conserved F or W. A D gene is named only where the DNA matches it firmly. Size tells how often a clone was seen (once, few, many) or the class of an expanded clone, and some rows leave it out.

V,size,D,J,CDR3,DNA
TRBV5-1,.,TRBD2,TRBJ2-7,CASSPQLAGGYEQYF,TGCGCCAGCAGCCCCCAACTAGCGGGAGGGTACGAGCAGTACTTC
TRBV7-9,.,TRBD2,TRBJ2-1,CASSFSNSGYLF,TGTGCCAGCAGCTTCTCAAATAGCGGGTACCTCTTC
TRBV2,.,.,TRBJ2-5,CASRGGPETQYF,TGTGCCAGCAGGGGAGGCCCAGAGACCCAGTACTTC
TRBV27,.,.,TRBJ2-7,CASSLSGSSYEQYF,TGTGCCAGCAGTTTATCGGGCAGCTCCTACGAGCAGTACTTC
TRBV5-6,.,TRBD1,TRBJ1-3,CASSLTGQGSPNTIYF,TGTGCCAGCAGCTTGACGGGACAGGGGTCCCCAAACACCATATATTTT
TRBV13,.,.,TRBJ1-2,CASSLDSRGDGYTF,TGTGCCAGCAGCTTGGACAGTAGGGGAGATGGCTACACCTTC
TRBV5-4,.,TRBD1,TRBJ1-1,CASSAKTGEEAFF,TGTGCCAGCAGCGCCAAGACAGGGGAAGAAGCTTTCTTT
TRBV5-4,.,TRBD2,TRBJ2-7,CASSLAGGAVEQYF,TGTGCCAGCAGCTTGGCCGGGGGGGCGGTCGAGCAGTACTTC
TRBV5-1,.,.,TRBJ1-1,CASSFNGGAGNTEAFF,TGCGCCAGCAGCTTTAACGGGGGAGCGGGAAACACTGAAGCTTTCTTT
TRBV29-1,once,TRBD2,TRBJ2-2,CSATTSGANTGELFF,TGCAGCGCCACGACTAGCGGGGCGAACACCGGGGAGCTGTTTTTT
TRBV11-2,.,.,TRBJ2-1,CASSLMSSGYNEQFF,TGTGCCAGCAGCTTAATGAGTTCAGGCTACAATGAGCAGTTCTTC
TRBV29-1,.,.,TRBJ2-5,CSVEDQSRDPYQETQYF,TGCAGCGTTGAAGATCAGTCGCGGGACCCGTACCAAGAGACCCAGTACTTC
TRBV30,.,TRBD1,TRBJ2-7,CAWSRPDRGYEQYF,TGTGCCTGGAGTCGGCCGGACAGGGGCTACGAGCAGTACTTC
TRBV6-5,.,TRBD2,TRBJ2-5,CASFRLAGRQETQYF,TGTGCCAGCTTCCGACTAGCGGGGCGGCAAGAGACCCAGTACTTC
TRBV21-1,.,.,TRBJ1-5,CASSKRRDRGKQPQHF,TGTGCCAGCAGCAAAAGGCGGGACAGGGGGAAGCAGCCCCAGCATTTT
TRBV19,.,.,TRBJ1-2,CASSIPTINYGYTF,TGTGCCAGTAGTATTCCTACCATTAACTATGGCTACACCTTC
TRBV9,once,.,TRBJ2-3,CASSVGAGATDTQYF,TGTGCCAGCAGCGTAGGGGCGGGGGCCACAGATACGCAGTATTTT
TRBV5-4,.,TRBD1,TRBJ2-1,CASSQDRGTYNEQFF,TGTGCCAGCAGCCAGGACAGGGGGACCTACAATGAGCAGTTCTTC
TRBV9,.,TRBD2,TRBJ2-1,CASSLAGGVNEQFF,TGTGCCAGCAGTCTAGCGGGAGGCGTCAATGAGCAGTTCTTC
TRBV10-3,.,.,TRBJ2-1,CAMGGPSYNEQFF,TGTGCCATGGGGGGGCCGAGCTACAATGAGCAGTTCTTC
TRBV30,.,.,TRBJ2-6,CAWSSQFSGANVLTF,TGTGCCTGGAGTTCGCAGTTTTCTGGGGCCAACGTCCTGACTTTC
TRBV19,few,TRBD2,TRBJ2-7,CASSIVAAGPSYEQYF,TGTGCCAGTAGTATAGTTGCAGCGGGACCCTCCTACGAGCAGTACTTC
TRBV20-1,once,.,TRBJ1-5,CSAIEQGGNQPQHF,TGCAGTGCTATTGAACAGGGTGGAAATCAGCCCCAGCATTTT
TRBV14,.,TRBD1,TRBJ1-2,CASSQAQGAGYGYTF,TGTGCCAGCAGCCAAGCCCAGGGGGCGGGCTATGGCTACACCTTC
TRBV7-2,.,TRBD2,TRBJ2-7,CASSLEGLAGAYEQYF,TGTGCCAGCAGCTTAGAGGGACTAGCGGGGGCCTACGAGCAGTACTTC